Following are 5 T cell receptor beta chains from one sample sequenced in a study of blood T cell repertoires in COVID-19. Sequencing used immunoSEQ multiplex PCR; TCRdb keeps in-frame clones, though not all of them. The table shows some 380,000 clones, with over 75% occurring only once. What was sequenced was PBMCs or T cells enriched from blood (not recorded which). These receptors came from a woman aged 40 to 50 with acute COVID-19.

This clone appeared a few times. V usage is TRBV4-2 and J usage is TRBJ2-7, with 7 positions matching TRBD1. Per the germline V gene, CDR1 is LGHNA and CDR2 is YNFKEQ. V lost 6 bases to trimming and J lost 6 bases; unmatched junction nucleotides: 11. The CDR3 totals 14 residues. CDR3 sequence reads: CASSTPGQRGEQYF. The CDR3 DNA is TGTGCCAGCAGTACCCCGGGACAGCGAGGCGAGCAGTACTTC.

The V gene is TRBV7-9, the J gene TRBJ2-7; the match to TRBD2 covers 9 bases. The ends lost 5 bases at V and 6 bases at J; junction bases unmatched: 8. Germline lookup yields CDR1 SEHNR and CDR2 FQNEAQ (reference sequence). There are 14 residues in the CDR3. The CDR3 sequence: CASSPGVAGVEQYF. The CDR3 nucleotides read TGTGCCAGCAGCCCGGGGGTAGCGGGGGTCGAGCAGTACTTC.

The chain recombines TRBV9 with TRBJ1-2, with TRBD1 matching over 9 bases. After removal of 0 bases from V and 6 bases from J, the junction contained 15 bases not matched to a gene. The length of the CDR3 is 18 residues. Germline CDR1 SGDLS, CDR2 YYNGEE. CDR3 residues: CASSVGWTKNRGRDGYTF. CDR3 coding DNA: TGTGCCAGCAGCGTAGGGTGGACGAAAAACAGGGGGCGGGATGGCTACACCTTC.

This chain links TRBV19 with TRBJ2-5, with 8 bases lining up with TRBD1. Germline V lookup: CDR1 LNHDA, CDR2 SQIVND (reference sequence). The CDR3 has 15 amino acids. Germline trimming cut 3 bases from V and 4 bases from J; bases unmatched to any gene: 7. In DNA, the CDR3 is TGTGCCAGTAGTATGCTCCAGGGGGCTGTAGAGACCCAGTACTTC. Translating it yields CASSMLQGAVETQYF.

The chain combines TRBV7-8 with TRBJ2-7, with 8 bases fitting TRBD1. Germline CDR1 reads SGHVS; CDR2 reads FQNEAQ. V gave up 3 bases and J gave up 3 bases; unmatched junction bases: 7. CDR3 size: 15 residues. The DNA for the CDR3 is TGTGCCAGCAGCTTCAATACAGGGGGGAGCTACGAGCAGTACTTC. Translated: CASSFNTGGSYEQYF.